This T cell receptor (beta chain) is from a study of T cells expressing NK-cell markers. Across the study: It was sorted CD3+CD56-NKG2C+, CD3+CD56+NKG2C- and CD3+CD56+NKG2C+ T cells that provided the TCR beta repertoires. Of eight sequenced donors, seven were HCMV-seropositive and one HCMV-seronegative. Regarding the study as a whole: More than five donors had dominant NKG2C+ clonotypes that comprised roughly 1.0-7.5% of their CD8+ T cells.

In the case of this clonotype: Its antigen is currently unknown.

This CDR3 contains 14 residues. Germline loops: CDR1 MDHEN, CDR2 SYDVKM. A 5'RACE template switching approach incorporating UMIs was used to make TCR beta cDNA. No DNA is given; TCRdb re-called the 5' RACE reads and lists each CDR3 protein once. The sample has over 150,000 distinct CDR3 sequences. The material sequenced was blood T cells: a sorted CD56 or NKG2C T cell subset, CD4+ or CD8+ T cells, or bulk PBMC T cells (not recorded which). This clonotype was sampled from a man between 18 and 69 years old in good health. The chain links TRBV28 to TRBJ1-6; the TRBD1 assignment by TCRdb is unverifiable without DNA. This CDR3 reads CASRPDRPYSPLHF.